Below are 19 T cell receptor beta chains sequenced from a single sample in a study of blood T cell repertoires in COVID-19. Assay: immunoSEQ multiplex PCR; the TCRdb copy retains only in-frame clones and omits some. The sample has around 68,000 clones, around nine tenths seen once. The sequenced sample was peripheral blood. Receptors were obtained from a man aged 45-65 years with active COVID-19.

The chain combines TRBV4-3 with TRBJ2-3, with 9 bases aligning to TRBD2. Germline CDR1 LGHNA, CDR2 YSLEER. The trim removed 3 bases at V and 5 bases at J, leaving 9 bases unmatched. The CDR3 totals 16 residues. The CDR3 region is CASSHVSAGGGDTQYF. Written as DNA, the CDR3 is TGCGCCAGCAGCCATGTGTCGGCGGGGGGGGGAGATACGCAGTATTTT.

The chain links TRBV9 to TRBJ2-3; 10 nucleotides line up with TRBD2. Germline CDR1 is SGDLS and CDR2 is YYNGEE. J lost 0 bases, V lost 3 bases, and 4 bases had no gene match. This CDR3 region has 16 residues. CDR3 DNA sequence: TGTGCCAGCAGCGGTAGGACTAGCGGTAGCACAGATACGCAGTATTTT. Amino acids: CASSGRTSGSTDTQYF.

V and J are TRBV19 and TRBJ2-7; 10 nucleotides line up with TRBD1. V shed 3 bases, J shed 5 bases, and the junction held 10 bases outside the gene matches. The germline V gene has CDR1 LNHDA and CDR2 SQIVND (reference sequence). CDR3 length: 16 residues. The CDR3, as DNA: TGTGCCAGTAGTATTGCGGGCGGACAGGGGGTCCACGAGCAGTACTTC. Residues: CASSIAGGQGVHEQYF.

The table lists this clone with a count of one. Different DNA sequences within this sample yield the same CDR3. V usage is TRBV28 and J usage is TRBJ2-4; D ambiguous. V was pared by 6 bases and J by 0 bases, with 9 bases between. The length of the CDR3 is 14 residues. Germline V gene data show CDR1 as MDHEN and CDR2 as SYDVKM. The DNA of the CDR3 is TGTGCCAGCAGAAAAAGACTAGCCAAAAACATTCAGTACTTC. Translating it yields CASRKRLAKNIQYF.

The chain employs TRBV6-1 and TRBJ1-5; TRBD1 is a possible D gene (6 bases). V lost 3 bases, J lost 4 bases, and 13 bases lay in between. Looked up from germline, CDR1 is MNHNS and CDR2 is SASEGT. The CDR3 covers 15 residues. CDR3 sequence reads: CASSERTALNQPQHF. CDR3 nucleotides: TGTGCCAGCAGTGAGCGGACAGCTCTTAATCAGCCCCAGCATTTT.

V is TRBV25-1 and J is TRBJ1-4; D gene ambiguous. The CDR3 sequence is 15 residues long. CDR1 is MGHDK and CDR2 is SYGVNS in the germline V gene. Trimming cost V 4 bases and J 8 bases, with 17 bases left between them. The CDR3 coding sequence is TGTGCCAGCAGTGGGCTCGGAGGCACCGAGGAAAAACTGTTTTTT. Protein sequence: CASSGLGGTEEKLFF.

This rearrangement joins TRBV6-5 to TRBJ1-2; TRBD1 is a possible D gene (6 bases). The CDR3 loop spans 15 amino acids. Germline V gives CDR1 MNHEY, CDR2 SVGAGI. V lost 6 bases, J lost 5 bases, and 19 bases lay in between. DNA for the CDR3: TGTGCCAGCAGCTCCCAAGGGGGGGCAGGGTATGGCTACACCTTC. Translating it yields CASSSQGGAGYGYTF.

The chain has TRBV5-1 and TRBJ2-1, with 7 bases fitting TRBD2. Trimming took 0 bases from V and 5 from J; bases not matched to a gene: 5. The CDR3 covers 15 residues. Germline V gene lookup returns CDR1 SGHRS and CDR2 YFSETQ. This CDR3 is CASSLGGGTNNEQFF. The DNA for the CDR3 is TGCGCCAGCAGCTTGGGAGGCGGGACTAACAATGAGCAGTTCTTC.

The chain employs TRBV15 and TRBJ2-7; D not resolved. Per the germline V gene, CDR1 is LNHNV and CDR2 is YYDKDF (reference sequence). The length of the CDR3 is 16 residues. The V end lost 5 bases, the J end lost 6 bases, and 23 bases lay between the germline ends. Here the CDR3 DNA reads TGTGCCACCAGCGGTCAAAGTGGGCTACCAGAGATCGAGCAGTACTTC. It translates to CATSGQSGLPEIEQYF.

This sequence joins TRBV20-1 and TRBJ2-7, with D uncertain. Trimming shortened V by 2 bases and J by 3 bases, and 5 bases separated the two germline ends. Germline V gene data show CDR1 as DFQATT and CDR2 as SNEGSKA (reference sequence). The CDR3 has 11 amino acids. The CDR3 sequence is CSARPLYEQYF. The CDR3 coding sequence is TGCAGTGCTAGACCCCTCTACGAGCAGTACTTC.

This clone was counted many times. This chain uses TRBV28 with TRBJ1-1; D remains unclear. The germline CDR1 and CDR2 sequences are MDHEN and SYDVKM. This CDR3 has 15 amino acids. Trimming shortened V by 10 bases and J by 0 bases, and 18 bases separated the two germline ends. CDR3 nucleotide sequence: TGTGCCATCACGGGGAGCGCAATAATGAACACTGAAGCTTTCTTT. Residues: CAITGSAIMNTEAFF.

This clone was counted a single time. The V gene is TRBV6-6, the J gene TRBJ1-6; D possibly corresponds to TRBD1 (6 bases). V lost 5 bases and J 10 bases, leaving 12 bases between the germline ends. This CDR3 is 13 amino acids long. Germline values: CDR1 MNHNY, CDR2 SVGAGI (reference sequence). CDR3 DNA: TGTGCCAGCAGTGAGGCAGGGGCCTCACCCCTCCACTTT. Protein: CASSEAGASPLHF.

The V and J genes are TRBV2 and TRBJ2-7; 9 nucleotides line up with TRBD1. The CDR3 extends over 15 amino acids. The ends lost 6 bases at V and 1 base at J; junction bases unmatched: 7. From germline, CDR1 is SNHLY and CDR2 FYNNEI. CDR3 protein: CASRRQGGFSYEQYF. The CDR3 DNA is TGTGCCAGCAGGAGACAGGGGGGTTTTTCCTACGAGCAGTACTTC.

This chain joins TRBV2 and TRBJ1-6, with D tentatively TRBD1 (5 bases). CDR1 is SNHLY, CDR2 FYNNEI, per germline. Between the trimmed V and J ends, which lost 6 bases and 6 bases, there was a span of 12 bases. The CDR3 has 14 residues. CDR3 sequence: CASREGIFNSPLHF. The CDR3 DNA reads TGTGCCAGCAGGGAGGGGATCTTTAATTCACCCCTCCACTTT.

CDR3 DNA: TGTGCCAGCAGCAAGTCAGTGGGCGGCTACACCTTC. It encodes CASSKSVGGYTF. The genes are TRBV9 and TRBJ1-2; D is undetermined. Germline V gene lookup returns CDR1 SGDLS and CDR2 YYNGEE. V was trimmed by 4 bases and J by 8 bases, leaving 12 bases between them. The length of the CDR3 is 12 residues.

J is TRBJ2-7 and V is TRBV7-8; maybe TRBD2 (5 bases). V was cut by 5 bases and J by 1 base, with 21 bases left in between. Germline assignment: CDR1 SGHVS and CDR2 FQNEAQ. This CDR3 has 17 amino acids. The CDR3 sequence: CASSERSAGPKSYEQYF. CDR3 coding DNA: TGTGCCAGCAGCGAGCGGTCGGCAGGCCCGAAATCCTACGAGCAGTACTTC. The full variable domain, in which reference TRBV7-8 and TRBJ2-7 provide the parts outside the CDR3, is GAGVSQSPRYKVAKRGQDVALRCDPISGHVSLFWYQQALGQGPEFLTYFQNEAQLDKSGLPSDRFFAERPEGSVSTLKIQRTQQEDSAVYLCASSERSAGPKSYEQYFGPGTRLTVT.

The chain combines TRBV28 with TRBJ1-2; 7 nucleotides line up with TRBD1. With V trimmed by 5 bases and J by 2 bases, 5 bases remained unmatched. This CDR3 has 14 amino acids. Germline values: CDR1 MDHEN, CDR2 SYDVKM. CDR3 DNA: TGTGCCAGCAGTGGATGGACAGGAAACTATGGCTACACCTTC. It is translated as CASSGWTGNYGYTF.

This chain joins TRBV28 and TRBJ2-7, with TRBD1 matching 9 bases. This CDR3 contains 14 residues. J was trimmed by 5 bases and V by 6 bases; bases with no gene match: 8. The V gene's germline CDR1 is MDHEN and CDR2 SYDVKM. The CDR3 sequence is CASSLTGGEDEQYF. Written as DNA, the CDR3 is TGTGCCAGCAGCCTAACAGGGGGCGAGGACGAGCAGTACTTC.

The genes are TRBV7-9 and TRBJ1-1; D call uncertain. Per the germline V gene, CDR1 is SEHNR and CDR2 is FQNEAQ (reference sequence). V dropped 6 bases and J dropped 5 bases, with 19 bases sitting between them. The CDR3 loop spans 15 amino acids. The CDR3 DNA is TGTGCCAGCAGTGAGTCAAACATGGGGAGAACTGAAGCTTTCTTT. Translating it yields CASSESNMGRTEAFF.